This note documents a single TCR beta chain sequence. No antigen is known for it. The sample belongs to a study of T cells in Graves' hyperthyroidism and ophthalmopathy. Study-wide results and caveats: Most expanded thyroid clonotypes above 0.001 recurred in blood.

TCR beta CDR3 regions were amplified from RNA. The TCR CDR3 was amplified in a first-round RT-PCR using the HTBI primer set. TCRdb reprocessed the multiplex PCR reads via MiXCR and lists one record per CDR3 protein. The repertoire holds hundreds of thousands of distinct CDR3 sequences, with 14% as singletons. The CDR3 length is 14 residues. The germline CDR1 and CDR2 sequences are LNHDA and SQIVND (reference sequence). V lost 3 bases, J lost 4 bases, and 10 bases lay in between. V gene TRBV19 combines with J gene TRBJ2-1; D remains unclear. This clonotype was obtained from a woman aged 18-30 years with Graves' hyperthyroidism. Sequencing was performed on blood. The CDR3 is CASSISQAYNEQFF. The CDR3, as DNA: TGTGCCAGTAGTATTAGCCAGGCTTACAATGAGCAGTTCTTC.